This TCR beta chain stems from a study of blood T cell repertoires in COVID-19. As for the study in general: Acute and convalescent COVID-19 specimens originated in the United States, Italy and Spain. Sources were T cells, B-cell-depleted T cells, or PBMCs; the material itself was cDNA or gDNA.

In the original processing: The authors estimated nucleated cell counts from reference gene primer amplification. The assay was immunoSEQ multiplex PCR, and TCRdb's table has in-frame clones only and misses some. That table is the source of V, J and clone size, and D and trimming were worked out from the DNA. The data contain roughly 230,000 clones, about 88% of them singletons. The CDR3 extends over 15 amino acids. CDR1 is LNHNV, CDR2 YYDKDF, per germline (reference sequence). Deletions cut 5 bases from V and 7 bases from J, with 17 bases between. This sequence joins TRBV15 and TRBJ1-4; D ambiguous. Sequences were obtained from peripheral blood. The receptor was derived from a man between 40 and 49 years old with acute or convalescent COVID-19. The CDR3 sequence is CATSEADLRGEKLFF. The CDR3 DNA sequence: TGTGCCACCAGCGAGGCCGATCTACGAGGTGAAAAACTGTTTTTT.